Given below is one T cell receptor (beta chain) in context. Its target is not known. One junction end does not reproduce the germline sequence, and a read error may be involved. The data were obtained in a study of blood T cells in healthy people across ages. General observations from the study: Diversity was estimated from one million T cells, and these estimates were considered underestimates. Changes in expanded clonotypes were possibly confounded, as the CMV status of donors was unknown.

Total RNA extraction produced at least 5.5 micrograms (per sample) for the study. A sample-barcoded 5' primer and a J-beta primer mix were used in a second PCR of roughly 7 to 11 cycles. With 12 random nucleotides, a template-switch adaptor tagged each individual cDNA molecule. Using its own MiXCR run on the 5' RACE reads, TCRdb lists one record per CDR3 protein. This table has roughly 1.6 million distinct CDR3 sequences, around 36% appearing once. CDR3 length equals 15 residues. Germline lookup yields CDR1 MNHEY and CDR2 SMNVEV (reference sequence). The source material was blood. This sequence was found in a woman under 40 in good health. This chain links TRBV27 with TRBJ2-7; TRBD1 agrees at 10 bases. The CDR3: CTSRPRQGAFHEQYF. The CDR3, as DNA: TGTACCAGCAGACCACGACAGGGGGCGTTCCACGAGCAGTACTTC.